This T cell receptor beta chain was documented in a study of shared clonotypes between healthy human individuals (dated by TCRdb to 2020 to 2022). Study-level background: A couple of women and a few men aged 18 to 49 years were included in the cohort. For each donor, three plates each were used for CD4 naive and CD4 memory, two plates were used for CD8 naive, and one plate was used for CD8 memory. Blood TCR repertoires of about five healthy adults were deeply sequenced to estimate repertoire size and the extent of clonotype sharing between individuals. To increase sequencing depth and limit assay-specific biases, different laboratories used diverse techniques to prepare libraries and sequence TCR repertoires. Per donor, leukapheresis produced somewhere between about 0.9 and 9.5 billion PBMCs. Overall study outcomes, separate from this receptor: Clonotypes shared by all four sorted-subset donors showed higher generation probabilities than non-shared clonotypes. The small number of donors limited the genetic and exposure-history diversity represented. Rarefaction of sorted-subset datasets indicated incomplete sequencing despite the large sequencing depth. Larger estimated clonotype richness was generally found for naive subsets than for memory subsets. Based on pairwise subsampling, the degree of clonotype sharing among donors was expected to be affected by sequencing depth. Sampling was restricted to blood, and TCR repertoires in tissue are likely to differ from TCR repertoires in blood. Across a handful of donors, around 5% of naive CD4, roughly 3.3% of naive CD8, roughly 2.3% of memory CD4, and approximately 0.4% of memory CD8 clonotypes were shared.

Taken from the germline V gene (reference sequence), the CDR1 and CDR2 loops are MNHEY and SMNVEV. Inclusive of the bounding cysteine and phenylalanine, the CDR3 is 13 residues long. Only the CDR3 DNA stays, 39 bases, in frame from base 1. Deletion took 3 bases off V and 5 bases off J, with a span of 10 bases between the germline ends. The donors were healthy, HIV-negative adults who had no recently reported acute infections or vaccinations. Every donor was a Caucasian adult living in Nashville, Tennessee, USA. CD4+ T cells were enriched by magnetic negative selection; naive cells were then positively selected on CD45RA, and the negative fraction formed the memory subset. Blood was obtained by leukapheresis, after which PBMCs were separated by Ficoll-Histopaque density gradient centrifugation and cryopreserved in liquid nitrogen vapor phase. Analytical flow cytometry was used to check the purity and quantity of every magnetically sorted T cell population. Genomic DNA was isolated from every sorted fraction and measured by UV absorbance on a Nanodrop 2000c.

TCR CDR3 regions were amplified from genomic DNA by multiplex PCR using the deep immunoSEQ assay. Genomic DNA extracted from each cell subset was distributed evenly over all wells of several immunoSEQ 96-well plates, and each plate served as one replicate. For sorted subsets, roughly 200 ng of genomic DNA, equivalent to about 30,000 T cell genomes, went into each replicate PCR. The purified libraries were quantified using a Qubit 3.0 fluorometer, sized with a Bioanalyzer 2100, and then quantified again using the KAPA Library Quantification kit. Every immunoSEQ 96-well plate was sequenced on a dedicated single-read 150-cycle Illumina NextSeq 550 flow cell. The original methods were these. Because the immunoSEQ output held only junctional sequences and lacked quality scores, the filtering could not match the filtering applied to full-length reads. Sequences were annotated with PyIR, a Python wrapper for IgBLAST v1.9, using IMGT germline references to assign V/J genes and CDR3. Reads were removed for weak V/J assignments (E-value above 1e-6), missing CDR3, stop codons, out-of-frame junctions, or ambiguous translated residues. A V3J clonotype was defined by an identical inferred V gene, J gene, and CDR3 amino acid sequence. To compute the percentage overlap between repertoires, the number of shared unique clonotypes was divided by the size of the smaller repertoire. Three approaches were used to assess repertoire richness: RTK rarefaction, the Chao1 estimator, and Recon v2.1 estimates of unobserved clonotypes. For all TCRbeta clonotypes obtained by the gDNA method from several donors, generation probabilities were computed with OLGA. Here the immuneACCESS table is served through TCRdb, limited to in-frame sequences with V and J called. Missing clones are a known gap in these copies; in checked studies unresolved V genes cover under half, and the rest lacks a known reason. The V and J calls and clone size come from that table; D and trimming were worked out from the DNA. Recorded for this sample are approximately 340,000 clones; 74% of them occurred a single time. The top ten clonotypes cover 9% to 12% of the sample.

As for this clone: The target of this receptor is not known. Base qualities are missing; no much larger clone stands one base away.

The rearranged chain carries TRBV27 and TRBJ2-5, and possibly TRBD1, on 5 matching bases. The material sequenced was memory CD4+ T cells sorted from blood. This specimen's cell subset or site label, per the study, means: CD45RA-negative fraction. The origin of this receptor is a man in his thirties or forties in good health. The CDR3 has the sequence CASSLSGRETQYF. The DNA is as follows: TGTGCCAGCAGTTTGTCAGGGCGGGAGACCCAGTACTTC.